These T cell receptor beta chains were read from a single sample in a study of blood T cell repertoires in COVID-19. The protocol was immunoSEQ multiplex PCR, while the TCRdb copy is restricted to in-frame clones and leaves out a portion. The data hold some 90,000 clones, with about nine tenths observed a single time. What was sequenced was peripheral blood. Source of these receptors: a man aged 45 to 65 with acute or convalescent COVID-19. Each CDR3 is given with its conserved first and last residue. D genes are given only for firm matches. Only part of the rows carry a size: once, few, many, or a class if the clone is expanded.

D	V	size	J	CDR3	DNA
TRBD2	TRBV7-2	once	TRBJ2-1	CASSLPLAGGNNEQFF	TGTGCCAGCAGCTTACCACTAGCGGGGGGAAACAATGAGCAGTTCTTC
TRBD1	TRBV6-6	.	TRBJ1-1	CASSKPGQLNTEAFF	TGTGCCAGCAGTAAACCGGGACAGTTGAACACTGAAGCTTTCTTT
TRBD1	TRBV28	.	TRBJ1-2	CASSYDRQGPNTF	TGTGCCAGCAGTTACGACAGACAGGGACCCAACACCTTC
.	TRBV7-9	.	TRBJ2-1	CASSPTGYPYNEQFF	TGTGCCAGCAGCCCAACAGGGTATCCCTACAATGAGCAGTTCTTC
TRBD1	TRBV9	.	TRBJ1-2	CASSVGGTGSYGYTF	TGTGCCAGCAGCGTAGGGGGGACAGGGAGTTATGGCTACACCTTC
TRBD2	TRBV7-8	.	TRBJ2-5	CASSLARGETQYF	TGTGCCAGCAGCTTAGCGCGGGGGGAGACCCAGTACTTC
.	TRBV28	.	TRBJ1-2	CASSLQGPNYGYTF	TGTGCCAGCAGCCTCCAGGGCCCTAACTATGGCTACACCTTC
TRBD2	TRBV6-1	.	TRBJ2-3	CASSEVGRERGAGADTQYF	TGTGCCAGCAGTGAGGTGGGTAGGGAGCGGGGGGCAGGGGCAGATACGCAGTATTTT
TRBD1	TRBV19	.	TRBJ1-2	CASSILQGAEYGYTF	TGTGCCAGTAGTATTCTCCAGGGGGCGGAGTATGGCTACACCTTC
.	TRBV27	.	TRBJ2-3	CASSLGLRTDTQYF	TGTGCCAGCAGTCTGGGACTCCGCACAGATACGCAGTATTTT
.	TRBV7-2	.	TRBJ1-1	CASSLTARTEAFF	TGTGCCAGCAGCTTAACAGCTCGAACTGAAGCTTTCTTT
.	TRBV6-4	once	TRBJ2-2	CASRPGSGELFF	TGTGCCAGCAGACCAGGGTCCGGGGAGCTGTTTTTT
.	TRBV19	.	TRBJ1-1	CASSIPTRVRTEAFF	TGTGCCAGTAGTATACCAACCAGGGTGAGAACTGAAGCTTTCTTT
.	TRBV7-2	.	TRBJ1-2	CAQSRSNYGYTF	TGTGCTCAGTCCAGGTCTAACTATGGCTACACCTTC
.	TRBV19	.	TRBJ1-1	CASSTQQGKIAFF	TGTGCCAGTAGTACTCAGCAGGGGAAGATAGCTTTCTTT
TRBD2	TRBV30	.	TRBJ2-1	CAWATSLTSASYNEQFF	TGTGCCTGGGCCACCTCCCTGACTAGCGCGTCCTACAATGAGCAGTTCTTC
.	TRBV9	.	TRBJ2-3	CASSVDAEGPDTQYF	TGTGCCAGCAGCGTAGACGCTGAGGGCCCAGATACGCAGTATTTT
.	TRBV7-2	.	TRBJ1-2	CASSRGMEGYGYTF	TGTGCCAGCAGCAGAGGTATGGAAGGATATGGCTACACCTTC
TRBD1	TRBV10-3	few	TRBJ1-2	CAISDDRGYYGYTF	TGTGCCATCAGTGATGACAGGGGTTACTATGGCTACACCTTC
.	TRBV11-1	.	TRBJ2-3	CASTQRGNTDTQYF	TGTGCCAGCACCCAGCGTGGTAACACAGATACGCAGTATTTT
.	TRBV28	few	TRBJ1-1	CASSQIKGDTEAFF	TGTGCCAGCAGCCAGATCAAGGGGGACACTGAAGCTTTCTTT
TRBD1	TRBV10-3	.	TRBJ1-1	CAITGQTNTEAFF	TGTGCCATCACGGGACAGACTAACACTGAAGCTTTCTTT
.	TRBV5-1	few	TRBJ1-2	CASSLGQGLGGYTF	TGCGCCAGCAGCTTGGGGCAGGGGCTAGGTGGCTACACCTTC
TRBD1	TRBV4-2	.	TRBJ1-2	CASSQNAGGTLSYTF	TGTGCCAGCAGCCAAAACGCAGGGGGGACTTTGAGCTACACCTTC
TRBD1	TRBV2	.	TRBJ2-5	CASNGQVMETQYF	TGTGCCAGCAATGGACAGGTTATGGAGACCCAGTACTTC